The next 24 T cell receptor beta chains were all read from a single sample in a study of shared clonotypes between healthy human individuals. CD45RO-negative, CCR7-selected cells formed the naive CD8 fraction, which excluded terminally differentiated effector memory CD45RA+ cells. Assay: immunoSEQ multiplex PCR; the TCRdb copy retains only in-frame clones and omits some. The profile covers hundreds of thousands of clones, with about 95% appearing a single time and 0.095% to 0.14% taken by the ten largest. Sample: naive CD8+ T cells sorted from blood. These receptor sequences come from a woman between 25 and 40 years old in good health.

The chain combines TRBV15 with TRBJ2-5; D is ambiguous. V gave up 1 base and J gave up 1 base, with 13 bases separating them. CDR3 length equals 16 residues. From germline, CDR1 is LNHNV and CDR2 YYDKDF (reference sequence). The DNA of the CDR3 is TGTGCCACCAGCAGAGTGTTAGGAGTGACCCAAGAGACCCAGTACTTC. Translated, it gives CATSRVLGVTQETQYF.

V is TRBV7-9 and J is TRBJ1-1; D unresolved. V lost 5 bases and J lost 7, with 17 bases in between. This CDR3 comprises 14 residues. Germline CDR1 and CDR2: SEHNR and FQNEAQ (reference sequence). CDR3 DNA: TGTGCCAGCAGCCGCGATCGGTCCCCCGATGAAGCTTTCTTT. This codes for CASSRDRSPDEAFF. Together with reference TRBV7-9 and TRBJ1-1, the CDR3 gives the full variable domain: DTGVSQNPRHKITKRGQNVTFRCDPISEHNRLYWYRQTLGQGPEFLTYFQNEAQLEKSRLLSDRFSAERPKGSFSTLEIQRTEQGDSAMYLCASSRDRSPDEAFFGQGTRLTVV.

The J gene is TRBJ2-2, the V gene TRBV5-1; 8 positions match TRBD1. Trimming cost V 1 base and J 2 bases; bases outside gene matches: 1. The CDR3 spans 15 residues. Germline lookup yields CDR1 SGHRS and CDR2 YFSETQ. The CDR3 DNA reads as TGCGCCAGCAGCTTGCCAGGGGGCAACACCGGGGAGCTGTTTTTT. This encodes CASSLPGGNTGELFF. Looking up the rest from reference TRBV5-1 and TRBJ2-2 gives the full variable domain: KAGVTQTPRYLIKTRGQQVTLSCSPISGHRSVSWYQQTPGQGLQFLFEYFSETQRNKGNFPGRFSGRQFSNSRSEMNVSTLELGDSALYLCASSLPGGNTGELFFGEGSRLTVL.

This chain links TRBV19 with TRBJ1-2; 7 positions match TRBD1. V trimming: 3 bases; J trimming: 4 bases; junction bases outside the gene matches: 5. This CDR3 contains 14 residues. Per germline, CDR1 LNHDA and CDR2 SQIVND (reference sequence). For the CDR3, the DNA is TGTGCCAGTAGTATTCTTCCAGGGGGCTATGGCTACACCTTC. Its protein is CASSILPGGYGYTF. Filled out from reference TRBV19 and TRBJ1-2, the complete variable domain reads DGGITQSPKYLFRKEGQNVTLSCEQNLNHDAMYWYRQDPGQGLRLIYYSQIVNDFQKGDIAEGYSVSREKKESFPLTVTSAQKNPTAFYLCASSILPGGYGYTFGSGTRLTVV.

The chain links TRBV1 to TRBJ2-7; the table calls TRBD2, which could not be checked here. TRBV1 is noted as a pseudogene. The CDR3 runs 19 residues. The CDR3 region has the DNA TGCACCAGCCGACATCCGCAACTCTGTAGCGGGAGGGCCGGGGACGAGCAGTACTTC. This sequence encodes CTSRHPQLCSGRAGDEQYF.

The chain employs TRBV13 and TRBJ1-4, with 9 bases fitting TRBD1. V gave up 1 base and J gave up 8 bases; unmatched junction bases: 11. CDR3 size: 17 residues. From germline, CDR1 is PRHDT and CDR2 FYEKMQ (reference sequence). The CDR3 bases are TGTGCCAGCAGCTTAGCGGGGACAGGGACTAAATTGGAAAAACTGTTTTTT. Translating it yields CASSLAGTGTKLEKLFF.

CDR3 region: CASSFLGQGAWELFF. The DNA for the CDR3 is TGTGCCAGCAGCTTCCTCGGACAGGGGGCCTGGGAGCTGTTTTTT. This chain links TRBV27 with TRBJ2-2; 11 bases fit TRBD1. CDR1 is MNHEY and CDR2 is SMNVEV in the germline V gene (reference sequence). CDR3 length: 15 residues. V was pared by 6 bases and J by 9 bases, with 9 bases of the junction left unmatched.

The V gene is TRBV28, the J gene TRBJ1-2, with TRBD1 matching over 11 bases. With V trimmed by 5 bases and J by 7 bases, 6 bases remained unmatched. CDR1 is MDHEN and CDR2 is SYDVKM in the germline V gene. There are 14 residues in the CDR3. DNA for the CDR3: TGTGCCAGCAGTGAGACAGGGACAGGGGGTGGCTACACCTTC. It codes for CASSETGTGGGYTF.

The chain recombines TRBV2 with TRBJ1-1; no definite D call. This CDR3 contains 12 residues. Trimming pared 7 bases from V and 5 bases from J, leaving 11 bases between. Germline CDR1 reads SNHLY; CDR2 reads FYNNEI. The CDR3 spells CASTGSETEAFF. CDR3 DNA: TGTGCCAGCACGGGGTCGGAAACTGAAGCTTTCTTT.

This sequence joins TRBV9 and TRBJ2-1; TRBD2 aligns across 13 bases. Per the germline V gene, CDR1 is SGDLS and CDR2 is YYNGEE. This CDR3 region has 15 residues. Trimming took 7 bases from V and 9 from J; bases not matched to a gene: 10. CDR3 protein: CASGRLAGGDVEQFF. CDR3 sequence (DNA): TGTGCCAGCGGCCGACTAGCGGGAGGAGATGTTGAGCAGTTCTTC. The entire variable domain, with the rest obtained from reference TRBV9 and TRBJ2-1, is as follows: DSGVTQTPKHLITATGQRVTLRCSPRSGDLSVYWYQQSLDQGLQFLIQYYNGEERAKGNILERFSAQQFPDLHSELNLSSLELGDSALYFCASGRLAGGDVEQFFGPGTRLTVL.

This clone was found once. V is TRBV28 and J is TRBJ2-7; the match to TRBD2 covers 10 bases. V was clipped by 9 bases and J by 0 bases; unmatched bases: 8. Germline V lookup: CDR1 MDHEN, CDR2 SYDVKM. This CDR3 is built from 15 residues. Here the CDR3 reads CASFRLAGSSYEQYF. CDR3 DNA sequence: TGTGCCAGTTTTAGACTAGCGGGTAGCTCCTACGAGCAGTACTTC.

The chain uses TRBV27 and TRBJ1-1; perhaps TRBD1 as D (6 bases). Trimming removed 5 bases at V and 0 bases at J, with 13 bases between. Germline V lookup: CDR1 MNHEY, CDR2 SMNVEV (reference sequence). The CDR3 consists of 15 residues. CDR3 amino acids: CASSPGGQMNTEAFF. For the CDR3, the DNA is TGTGCCAGCAGTCCCGGAGGACAGATGAACACTGAAGCTTTCTTT.

As concerns this clone: The sample has other DNA sequences that encode this CDR3 too. The V gene is TRBV27, the J gene TRBJ2-7; 8 bases are shared with TRBD1. Trimming took 3 bases from V and 3 from J; bases not matched to a gene: 4. CDR1 and CDR2 (germline): MNHEY, SMNVEV (reference sequence). The CDR3 is 14 residues long. The CDR3 DNA follows: TGTGCCAGCAGTTTCAGGGGGCAAGGCTACGAGCAGTACTTC. Amino acid sequence: CASSFRGQGYEQYF.

The rearrangement links TRBV11-2 to TRBJ2-7, with TRBD2 identical over 12 bases. CDR3 size: 14 residues. Losses at the gene ends were 6 bases for V and 5 bases for J; bases not matched to a gene: 5. Germline assignment: CDR1 SGHAT and CDR2 FQNNGV. This CDR3 reads CASSLLAGGDEQYF. CDR3 bases: TGTGCCAGCAGTCTACTAGCGGGAGGTGACGAGCAGTACTTC.

V is TRBV4-2 and J is TRBJ2-7; no firm D call. The CDR3 has 17 amino acids. CDR1 LGHNA and CDR2 YNFKEQ come from the germline V gene. Trimming took off 0 bases at V and 0 bases at J, with 15 bases between the two ends. In DNA form, the CDR3 reads TGTGCCAGCAGCCAAGAAGATCCAGCGCAGAGCTCCTACGAGCAGTACTTC. Translated: CASSQEDPAQSSYEQYF.

With respect to this clone: Germline is not matched at one junction end, which may reflect a read error. This chain joins TRBV28 and TRBJ1-2; D is unclear. Germline V gene lookup returns CDR1 MDHEN and CDR2 SYDVKM. This CDR3 contains 15 residues. CDR3 nucleotide sequence: TGTGCCATCAGTCAATGGAGGGAAACTAACTATGGCTACACCTTC. This sequence encodes CAISQWRETNYGYTF.

The gene calls are TRBV2 and TRBJ2-1; 9 bases line up with TRBD2. Germline CDR1 reads SNHLY; CDR2 reads FYNNEI. The CDR3 contains 16 residues. V lost 5 bases to trimming and J lost 3 bases; unmatched junction nucleotides: 8. In DNA, the CDR3 is TGTGCCAGCAGTCCTGGGTTAGCGGGGGACTACAATGAGCAGTTCTTC. Translation: CASSPGLAGDYNEQFF.

This clone occurred once. J is TRBJ1-5 and V is TRBV6-5, with 9 positions matching TRBD1. Germline V gene lookup returns CDR1 MNHEY and CDR2 SVGAGI. V dropped 4 bases and J dropped 9; count of bases not matched to a gene: 7. The CDR3 length is 14 residues. This CDR3 reads CASSFTGGSGPQHF. The CDR3, as DNA: TGTGCCAGCAGTTTTACAGGGGGCTCGGGGCCCCAGCATTTT.

The chain uses TRBV6-6 and TRBJ1-1; 7 bases match TRBD1. Per the germline V gene, CDR1 is MNHNY and CDR2 is SVGAGI (reference sequence). CDR3 length: 14 amino acids. V dropped 5 bases and J dropped 6; count of bases not matched to a gene: 9. The chain's CDR3 is CASSTRQGGPEAFF. CDR3 bases: TGTGCCAGCAGTACCAGACAGGGAGGACCTGAAGCTTTCTTT.

V is TRBV5-1 and J is TRBJ1-2; 7 bases fit TRBD1. The junction had 6 bases not matched to a gene; V was cut back by 4 bases and J by 0 bases. This CDR3 comprises 15 residues. Germline V gene lookup returns CDR1 SGHRS and CDR2 YFSETQ. The CDR3 DNA reads TGCGCCAGCAGCCCACTGACAGGGACTAACTATGGCTACACCTTC. This encodes CASSPLTGTNYGYTF.

This chain joins TRBV29-1 and TRBJ2-3; perhaps TRBD1 as D (6 bases). Trimming left V 3 bases short and J 0 bases short, with 10 bases between. Per germline, CDR1 SQVTM and CDR2 ANQGSEA. The CDR3 is made up of 14 amino acids. This CDR3 is CSVDSRGSTDTQYF. The CDR3 nucleotides read TGCAGCGTTGATTCCAGGGGCAGCACAGATACGCAGTATTTT.

CDR3 DNA sequence: TGTGCCTGGAGTCAGGACAGGGGGGGTTCCTACGAGCAGTACTTC. Encoded protein: CAWSQDRGGSYEQYF. The chain carries TRBV30 and TRBJ2-7; TRBD1 aligns across 10 bases. The CDR3 has 15 amino acids. Per the germline V gene, CDR1 is GTSNPN and CDR2 is SVGIG (reference sequence). V shed 2 bases and J 1 base; nucleotides not matched to a gene: 5.

The rearrangement links TRBV11-2 to TRBJ1-5; D perhaps matches TRBD1 (5 bases). Germline-derived CDR1 and CDR2 are SGHAT and FQNNGV. Between the trimmed V and J ends, which lost 5 bases and 3 bases, there was a span of 14 bases. The CDR3 is 15 residues long. The CDR3 protein is CASSRFAGNNQPQHF. CDR3 sequence (DNA): TGTGCCAGCAGCAGATTTGCAGGGAACAATCAGCCCCAGCATTTT.

This chain connects TRBV7-9 to TRBJ2-7; 9 positions agree with TRBD2. CDR3 length equals 15 residues. The V and J ends lost 0 bases and 5 bases, in that order; junction bases with no gene match: 5. CDR1 is SEHNR, CDR2 FQNEAQ, per germline (reference sequence). DNA of the CDR3: TGTGCCAGCAGCTTAGCTAGCGGGAGAGTCAACGAGCAGTACTTC. Translated: CASSLASGRVNEQYF.